This entry describes one TCR beta chain. Deletions cut 0 bases from V and 3 bases from J, with 8 bases between. The CDR3 loop spans 14 amino acids. Germline V lookup: CDR1 PRHDT, CDR2 FYEKMQ (reference sequence). In the authors' workflow: Using reference gene primer amplification, nucleated cell counts were estimated. Method: immunoSEQ multiplex PCR; TCRdb's copy keeps in-frame clones and lacks some. V, J and clone size are taken as reported in that table, and D and trimming were inferred from the DNA itself. The table has about 92,000 clones, approximately 81% seen once. This record comes from a study of blood T cell repertoires in COVID-19. Across the study: Sources were T cells, B-cell-depleted T cells, or PBMCs; the material itself was cDNA or gDNA.

Sample: peripheral blood. The chain combines TRBV13 with TRBJ2-5, with D possibly being TRBD2 (5 bases). This receptor was identified in an elderly man with acute or convalescent COVID-19. The CDR3 DNA sequence: TGTGCCAGCAGCTTAGGACCCGGGAAAGAGACCCAGTACTTC. It translates to CASSLGPGKETQYF. Full variable domain (rest looked up from reference TRBV13 and TRBJ2-5): AAGVIQSPRHLIKEKRETATLKCYPIPRHDTVYWYQQGPGQDPQFLISFYEKMQSDKGSIPDRFSAQQFSDYHSELNMSSLELGDSALYFCASSLGPGKETQYFGPGTRLLVL.